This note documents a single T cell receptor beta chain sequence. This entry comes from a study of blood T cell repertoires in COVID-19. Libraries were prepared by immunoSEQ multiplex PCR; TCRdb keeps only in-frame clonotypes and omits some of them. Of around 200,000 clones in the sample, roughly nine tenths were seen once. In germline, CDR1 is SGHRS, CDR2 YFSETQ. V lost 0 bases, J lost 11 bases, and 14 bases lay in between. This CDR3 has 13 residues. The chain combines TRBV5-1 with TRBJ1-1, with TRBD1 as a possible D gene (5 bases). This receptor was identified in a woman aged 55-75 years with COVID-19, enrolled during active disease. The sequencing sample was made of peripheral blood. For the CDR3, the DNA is TGCGCCAGCAGCTTGGGGCAAGGGGCGGAGGCTTTCTTT. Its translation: CASSLGQGAEAFF.